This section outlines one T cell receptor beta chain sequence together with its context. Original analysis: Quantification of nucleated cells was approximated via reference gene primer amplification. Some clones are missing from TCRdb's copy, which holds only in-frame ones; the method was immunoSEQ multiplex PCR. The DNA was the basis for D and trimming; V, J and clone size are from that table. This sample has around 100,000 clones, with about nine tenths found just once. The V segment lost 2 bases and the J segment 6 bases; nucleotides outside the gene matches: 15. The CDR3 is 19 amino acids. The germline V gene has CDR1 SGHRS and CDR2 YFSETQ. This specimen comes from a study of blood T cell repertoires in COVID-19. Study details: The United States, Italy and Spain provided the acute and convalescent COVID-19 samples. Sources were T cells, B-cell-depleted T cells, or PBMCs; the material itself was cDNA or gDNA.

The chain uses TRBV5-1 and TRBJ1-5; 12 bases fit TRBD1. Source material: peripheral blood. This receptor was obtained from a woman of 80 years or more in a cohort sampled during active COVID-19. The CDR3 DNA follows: TGCGCCAGCAGCTTTAATATCCGGGACAGGGGGCATCAGGGTCAGCCCCAGCATTTT. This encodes CASSFNIRDRGHQGQPQHF.